This T cell receptor beta chain was retrieved from a study of beta chain features in type 1 diabetes. The J segment lost 5 bases and the V segment lost 3 bases, leaving 7 bases of the junction unmatched. The CDR3 runs 16 residues. Germline V gives CDR1 KGHSH, CDR2 LQKENI. Isolated RNA was reverse transcribed in full, so expressed TCRB transcripts were sequenced. Assay: immunoSEQ multiplex PCR; the TCRdb copy retains only in-frame clones and omits some. Altogether fewer than 250,000 clones are present, 55% to 70% being singletons, with the ten largest covering about 0.05%. The chain is built from TRBV18 and TRBJ2-5; 12 nucleotides align to TRBD2. Sequencing used naive CD4+ T cells from blood. The sequence was obtained from a man aged 25-45 years in good health. Here the CDR3 reads CASSPNLAGGTETQYF. DNA for the CDR3: TGTGCCAGCTCACCGAATCTAGCGGGAGGGACGGAGACCCAGTACTTC.